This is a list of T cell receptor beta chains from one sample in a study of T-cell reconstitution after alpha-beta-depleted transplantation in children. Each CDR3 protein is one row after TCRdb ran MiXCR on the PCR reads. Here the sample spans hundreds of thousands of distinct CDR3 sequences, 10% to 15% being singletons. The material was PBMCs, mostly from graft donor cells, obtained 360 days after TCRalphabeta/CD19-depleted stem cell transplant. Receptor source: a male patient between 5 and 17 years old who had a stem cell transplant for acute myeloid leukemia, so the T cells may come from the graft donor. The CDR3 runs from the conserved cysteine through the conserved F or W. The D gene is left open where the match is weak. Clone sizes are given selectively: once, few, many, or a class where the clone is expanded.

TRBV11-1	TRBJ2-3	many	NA	CASSSTPSTDTQYF	TGTGCCAGCAGCTCGACCCCTAGCACAGATACGCAGTATTTT
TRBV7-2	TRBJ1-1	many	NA	CASSLGPMNTEAFF	TGTGCCAGCAGCTTGGGTCCTATGAACACTGAAGCTTTCTTT
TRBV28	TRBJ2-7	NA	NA	CASQPRVIGYEQYF	TGTGCCAGCCAACCAAGGGTAATAGGGTACGAGCAGTACTTC
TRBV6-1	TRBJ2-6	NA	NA	CASTKEYGANVLTF	TGTGCCAGCACTAAAGAGTACGGGGCCAACGTCCTGACTTTC
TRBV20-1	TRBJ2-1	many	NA	CSAAQHSDEQFF	TGCAGTGCTGCCCAACACTCGGATGAGCAGTTCTTC
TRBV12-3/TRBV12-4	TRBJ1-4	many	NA	CASSWDLGSDEKLFF	TGTGCCAGCAGTTGGGATCTCGGAAGTGATGAAAAACTGTTTTTT
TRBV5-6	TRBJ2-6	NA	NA	CASRPPNRVLAGANVLTF	TGTGCCAGCAGACCCCCAAACAGGGTACTTGCTGGGGCCAACGTCCTGACTTTC
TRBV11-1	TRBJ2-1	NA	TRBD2	CASSKLAGDEQFF	TGTGCCAGCAGCAAACTAGCGGGAGATGAGCAGTTCTTC
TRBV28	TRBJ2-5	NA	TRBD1	CASRAQGRETQYF	TGTGCCAGCAGGGCACAGGGGCGGGAGACCCAGTACTTC
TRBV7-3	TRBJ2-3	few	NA	CASSFLPGHRVDTQYF	TGTGCCAGCAGCTTCCTCCCGGGACACCGGGTAGATACGCAGTATTTT
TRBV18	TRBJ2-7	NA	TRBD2	CASSLKTSGSSSYEQYF	TGTGCCAGCTCCCTCAAGACTAGCGGGTCGAGCTCCTACGAGCAGTACTTC
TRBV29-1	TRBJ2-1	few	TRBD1	CSVEPTGTGSYNEQFF	TGCAGCGTTGAACCCACCGGGACAGGGAGCTACAATGAGCAGTTCTTC
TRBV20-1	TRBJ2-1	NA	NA	CSARIVGSPGEQFF	TGCAGTGCTAGAATCGTTGGGTCTCCGGGCGAGCAGTTCTTC
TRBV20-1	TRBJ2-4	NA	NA	CSAREIGQILAKNIQYF	TGCAGTGCTAGAGAGATCGGACAGATCCTAGCCAAAAACATTCAGTACTTC
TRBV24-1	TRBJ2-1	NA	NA	CATSDSRKALRGARFYNEQFF	TGTGCCACCAGTGATTCCAGGAAAGCTCTCAGGGGGGCACGGTTCTACAATGAGCAGTTCTTC
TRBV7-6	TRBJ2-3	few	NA	CASSSTGRDLTDTQYF	TGTGCCAGCAGTTCGACAGGGCGGGATCTCACAGATACGCAGTATTTT
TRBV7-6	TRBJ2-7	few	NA	CASSLGDFPLEQYF	TGTGCCAGCAGCTTAGGGGACTTTCCCCTCGAGCAGTACTTC
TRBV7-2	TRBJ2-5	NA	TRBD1	CASSPQGMETQYF	TGTGCCAGCAGCCCACAGGGGATGGAGACCCAGTACTTC
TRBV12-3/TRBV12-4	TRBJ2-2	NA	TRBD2	CASTPYRLAGNTGELFF	TGTGCCAGCACTCCTTACCGACTAGCGGGTAACACCGGGGAGCTGTTTTTT
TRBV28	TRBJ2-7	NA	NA	CASTLRRIHYEQYF	TGTGCCAGCACCCTTCGTCGGATCCACTACGAGCAGTACTTC
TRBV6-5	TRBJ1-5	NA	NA	CASSSHEYSNQPQHF	TGTGCCAGCAGTTCCCATGAATATAGCAATCAGCCCCAGCATTTT
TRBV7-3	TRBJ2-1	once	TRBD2	CASNVAAGVDNEQFF	TGTGCCAGCAATGTCGCAGCGGGAGTGGACAATGAGCAGTTCTTC
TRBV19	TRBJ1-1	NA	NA	CASEIGGWRNTEAFF	TGTGCCAGTGAAATTGGGGGATGGAGGAATACTGAAGCTTTCTTT
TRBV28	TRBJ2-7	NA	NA	CASSSWGASSYEQYF	TGTGCCAGCAGTTCGTGGGGGGCTAGCTCCTACGAGCAGTACTTC
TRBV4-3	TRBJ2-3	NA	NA	CASSQDLVWDSSVTGDTQYF	TGCGCCAGCAGCCAAGATTTAGTCTGGGACTCTAGCGTCACGGGAGATACGCAGTATTTT
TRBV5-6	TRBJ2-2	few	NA	CASSRPPYTGELFF	TGTGCCAGCAGCCGACCGCCATACACCGGGGAGCTGTTTTTT
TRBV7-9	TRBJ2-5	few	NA	CASSLMQAWETQYF	TGTGCCAGCAGCTTAATGCAGGCCTGGGAGACCCAGTACTTC
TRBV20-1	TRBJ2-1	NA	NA	CSSGGNNEQFF	TGCAGCTCCGGAGGTAACAATGAGCAGTTCTTC
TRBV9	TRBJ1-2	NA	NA	CASSVVPWYGYTF	TGTGCCAGCAGCGTAGTCCCCTGGTATGGCTACACCTTC
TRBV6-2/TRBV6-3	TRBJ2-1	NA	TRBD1	CASSGGTGGSYNEQFF	TGTGCCAGCAGTGGAGGCACAGGGGGCTCCTACAATGAGCAGTTCTTC
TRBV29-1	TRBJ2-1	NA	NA	CSVVPGVNEQFF	TGCAGCGTTGTCCCGGGGGTCAATGAGCAGTTCTTC
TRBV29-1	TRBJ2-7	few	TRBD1	CSVFRRDRGSKQYF	TGCAGCGTTTTTCGCCGGGACAGGGGGTCTAAGCAGTACTTC
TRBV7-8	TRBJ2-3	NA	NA	CASGLAGRYTQYF	TGTGCCAGCGGACTGGCTGGCCGCTATACGCAGTATTTT
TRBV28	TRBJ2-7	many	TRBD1	CASSLGTAGEQYF	TGTGCCAGCAGTCTTGGGACAGCAGGGGAGCAGTACTTC
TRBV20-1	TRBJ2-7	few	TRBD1	CSAAGTGGLGKYF	TGCAGTGCCGCCGGGACAGGGGGCTTAGGGAAGTACTTC
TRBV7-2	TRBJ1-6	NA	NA	CASSLVGQRLSPLHF	TGTGCCAGCAGCTTGGTAGGTCAGCGCTTATCACCCCTCCACTTT
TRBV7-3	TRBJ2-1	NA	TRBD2	CASSLTSGLGDEQFF	TGTGCCAGCAGTCTCACTAGCGGCCTTGGGGATGAGCAGTTCTTC
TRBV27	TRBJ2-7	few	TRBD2	CASSPQRERYEQYF	TGTGCCAGCAGTCCTCAGCGGGAGAGGTACGAGCAGTACTTC
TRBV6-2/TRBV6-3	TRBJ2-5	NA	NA	CASSYPRDHRRQETQYF	TGTGCCAGCAGTTACCCGAGAGACCATAGGCGGCAAGAGACCCAGTACTTC
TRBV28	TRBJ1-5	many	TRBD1	CASSSYWVTGDVDQPQHF	TGTGCCAGCAGTTCTTATTGGGTGACAGGGGATGTTGATCAGCCCCAGCATTTT
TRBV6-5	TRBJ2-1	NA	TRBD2	CASSYWTSGPNEQFF	TGTGCCAGCAGTTATTGGACTAGCGGGCCCAATGAGCAGTTCTTC
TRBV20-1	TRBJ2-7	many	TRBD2	CSARYLRTSDYEQYF	TGCAGTGCTAGATACCTCAGAACTAGCGATTACGAGCAGTACTTC
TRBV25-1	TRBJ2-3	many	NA	CASRRAGTDTQYF	TGTGCCAGCAGGAGGGCAGGCACAGATACGCAGTATTTT
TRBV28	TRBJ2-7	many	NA	CASSPVEQYF	TGTGCCAGCAGTCCTGTTGAGCAGTACTTC
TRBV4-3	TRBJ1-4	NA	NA	CASSPLVGDGNEKLFF	TGCGCCAGCAGCCCGTTGGTCGGCGATGGGAATGAAAAACTGTTTTTT
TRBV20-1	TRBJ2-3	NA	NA	CSASSDITDTQYF	TGCAGTGCTAGTTCGGACATCACAGATACGCAGTATTTT
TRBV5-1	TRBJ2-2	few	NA	CASSSEVIGELFF	TGCGCCAGCAGCTCAGAAGTTATCGGGGAGCTGTTTTTT
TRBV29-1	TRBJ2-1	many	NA	CSVELANYNEQFF	TGCAGCGTTGAACTAGCGAACTACAATGAGCAGTTCTTC
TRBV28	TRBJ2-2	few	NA	CASKVGGNTGELFF	TGTGCCAGCAAGGTGGGAGGAAACACCGGGGAGCTGTTTTTT
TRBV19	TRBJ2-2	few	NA	CASSLSKGPNTGELFF	TGTGCCAGTAGTCTCAGTAAAGGCCCAAACACCGGGGAGCTGTTTTTT
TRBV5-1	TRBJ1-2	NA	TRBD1	CASSQRRQGARGYTF	TGCGCCAGCAGCCAACGCCGACAGGGGGCTCGTGGCTACACCTTC
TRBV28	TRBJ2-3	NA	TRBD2	CASSLILGLPSTDTQYF	TGTGCCAGCAGCCTCATCCTGGGACTACCAAGCACAGATACGCAGTATTTT
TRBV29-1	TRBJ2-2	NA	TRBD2	CSAKTGTRSTGELFF	TGCAGCGCCAAAACGGGGACTAGGAGCACCGGGGAGCTGTTTTTT
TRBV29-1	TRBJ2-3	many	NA	CSVVGLADTQYF	TGCAGCGTTGTGGGGCTAGCAGATACGCAGTATTTT